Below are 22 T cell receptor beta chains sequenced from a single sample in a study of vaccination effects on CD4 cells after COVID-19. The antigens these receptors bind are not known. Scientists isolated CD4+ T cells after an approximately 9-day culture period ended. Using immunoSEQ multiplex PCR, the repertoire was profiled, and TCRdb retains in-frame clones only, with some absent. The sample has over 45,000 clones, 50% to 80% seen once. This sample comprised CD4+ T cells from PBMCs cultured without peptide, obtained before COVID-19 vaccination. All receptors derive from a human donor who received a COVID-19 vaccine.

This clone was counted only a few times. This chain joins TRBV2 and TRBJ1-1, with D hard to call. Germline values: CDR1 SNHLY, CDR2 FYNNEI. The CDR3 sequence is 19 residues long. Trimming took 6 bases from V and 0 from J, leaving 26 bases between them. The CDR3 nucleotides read TGTGCCAGCAGACCCACCCAAAGAGTCACAACACAGTTGAACACTGAAGCTTTCTTT. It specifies CASRPTQRVTTQLNTEAFF.

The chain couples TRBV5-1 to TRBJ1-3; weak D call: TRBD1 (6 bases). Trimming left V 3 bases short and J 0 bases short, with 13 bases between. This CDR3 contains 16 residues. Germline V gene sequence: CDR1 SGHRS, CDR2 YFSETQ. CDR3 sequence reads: CASSSTGTRSGNTIYF. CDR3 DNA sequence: TGCGCCAGCAGCTCAACAGGGACCCGCTCTGGAAACACCATATATTTT.

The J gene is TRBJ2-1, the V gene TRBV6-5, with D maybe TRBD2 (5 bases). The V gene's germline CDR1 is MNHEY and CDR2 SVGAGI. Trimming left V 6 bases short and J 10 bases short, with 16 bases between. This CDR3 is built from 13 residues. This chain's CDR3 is CASSAYPTGEQFF. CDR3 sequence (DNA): TGTGCCAGCAGCGCATACCCTACGGGGGAGCAGTTCTTC.

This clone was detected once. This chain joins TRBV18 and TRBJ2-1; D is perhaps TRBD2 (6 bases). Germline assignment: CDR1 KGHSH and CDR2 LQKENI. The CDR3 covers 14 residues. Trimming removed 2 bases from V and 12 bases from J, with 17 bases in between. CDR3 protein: CASSPDGGRGRQFF. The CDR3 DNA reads TGTGCCAGCTCACCAGACGGGGGACGTGGGCGGCAGTTCTTC.

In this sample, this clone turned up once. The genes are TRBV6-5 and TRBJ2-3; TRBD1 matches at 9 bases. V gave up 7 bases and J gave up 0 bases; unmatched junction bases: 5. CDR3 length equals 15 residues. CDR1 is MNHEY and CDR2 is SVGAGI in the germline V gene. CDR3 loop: CASNRGPGSTDTQYF. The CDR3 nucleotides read TGTGCCAGCAACAGGGGGCCCGGAAGCACAGATACGCAGTATTTT.

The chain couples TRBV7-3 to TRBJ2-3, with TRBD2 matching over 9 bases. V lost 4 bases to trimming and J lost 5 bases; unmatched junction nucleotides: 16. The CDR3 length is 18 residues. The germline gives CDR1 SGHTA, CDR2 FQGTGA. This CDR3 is CASSSPGRRGGFGDTQYF. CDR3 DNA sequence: TGTGCCAGCAGCTCACCCGGACGGCGGGGGGGCTTTGGAGATACGCAGTATTTT.

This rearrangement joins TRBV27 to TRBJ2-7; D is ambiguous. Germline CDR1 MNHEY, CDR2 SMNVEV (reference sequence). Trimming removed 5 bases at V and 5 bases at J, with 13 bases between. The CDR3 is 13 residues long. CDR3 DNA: TGTGCCAGCAGTCCCAGGCCCGTCCACGAGCAGTACTTC. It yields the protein CASSPRPVHEQYF.

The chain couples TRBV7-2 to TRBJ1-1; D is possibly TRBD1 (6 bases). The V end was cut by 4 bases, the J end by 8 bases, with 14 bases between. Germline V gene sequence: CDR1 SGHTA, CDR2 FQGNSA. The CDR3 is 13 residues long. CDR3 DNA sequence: TGTGCCAGCAGCTCCCGGACAGCGAGCGAAGCTTTCTTT. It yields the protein CASSSRTASEAFF.

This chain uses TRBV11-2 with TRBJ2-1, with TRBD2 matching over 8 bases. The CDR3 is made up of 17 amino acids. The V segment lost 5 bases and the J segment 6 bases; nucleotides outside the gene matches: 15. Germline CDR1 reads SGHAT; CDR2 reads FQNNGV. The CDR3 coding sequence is TGTGCCAGCAGCCCCACCGCCGGGACTAGATTCGCCAATGAGCAGTTCTTC. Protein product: CASSPTAGTRFANEQFF.

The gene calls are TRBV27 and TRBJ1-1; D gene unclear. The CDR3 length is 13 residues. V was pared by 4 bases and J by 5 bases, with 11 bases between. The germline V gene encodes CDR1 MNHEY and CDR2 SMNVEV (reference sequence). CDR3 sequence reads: CASSSQEGTEAFF. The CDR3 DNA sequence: TGTGCCAGCAGTTCCCAGGAAGGGACTGAAGCTTTCTTT.

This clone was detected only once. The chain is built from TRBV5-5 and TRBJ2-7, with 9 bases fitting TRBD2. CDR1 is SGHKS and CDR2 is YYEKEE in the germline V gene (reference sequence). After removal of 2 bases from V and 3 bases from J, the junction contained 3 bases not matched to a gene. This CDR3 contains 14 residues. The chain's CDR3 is CASSFAGGYYEQYF. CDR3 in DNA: TGTGCCAGCAGCTTTGCGGGGGGGTACTACGAGCAGTACTTC.

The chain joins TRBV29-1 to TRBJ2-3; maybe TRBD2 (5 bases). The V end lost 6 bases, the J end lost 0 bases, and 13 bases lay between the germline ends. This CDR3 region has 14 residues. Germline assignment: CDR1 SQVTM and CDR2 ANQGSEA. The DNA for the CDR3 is TGCAGCGTAAAAAAGGGAGAGAGCACAGATACGCAGTATTTT. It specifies CSVKKGESTDTQYF.

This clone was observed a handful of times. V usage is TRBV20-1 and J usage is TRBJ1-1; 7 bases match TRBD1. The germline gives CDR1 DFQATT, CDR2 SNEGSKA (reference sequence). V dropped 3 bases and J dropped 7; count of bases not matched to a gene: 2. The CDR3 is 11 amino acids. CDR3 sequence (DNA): TGCAGTGCTAGCAGGACAGGTGAAGCTTTCTTT. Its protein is CSASRTGEAFF.

CDR3 in amino acids: CASSKTSGRNEQFF. For the CDR3, the DNA is TGTGCCAGCAGCAAGACTAGCGGGAGAAATGAGCAGTTCTTC. The genes are TRBV6-5 and TRBJ2-1; 12 bases align to TRBD2. This CDR3 is built from 14 residues. V shed 6 bases and J 7 bases; nucleotides not matched to a gene: 4. Germline V CDR1 and CDR2: MNHEY, SVGAGI.

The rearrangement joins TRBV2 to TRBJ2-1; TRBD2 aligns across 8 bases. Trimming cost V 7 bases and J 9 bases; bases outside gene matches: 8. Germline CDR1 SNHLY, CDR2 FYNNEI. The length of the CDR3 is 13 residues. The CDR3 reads CASIKRGIIEQFF. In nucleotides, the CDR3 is TGTGCCAGCATCAAGCGGGGGATAATTGAGCAGTTCTTC.

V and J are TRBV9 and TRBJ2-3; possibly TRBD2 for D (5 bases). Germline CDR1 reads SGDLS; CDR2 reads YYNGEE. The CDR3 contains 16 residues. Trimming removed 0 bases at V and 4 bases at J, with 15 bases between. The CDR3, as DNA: TGTGCCAGCAGCGTAGTCTGGGAGAGAAGCCCAGATACGCAGTATTTT. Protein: CASSVVWERSPDTQYF.

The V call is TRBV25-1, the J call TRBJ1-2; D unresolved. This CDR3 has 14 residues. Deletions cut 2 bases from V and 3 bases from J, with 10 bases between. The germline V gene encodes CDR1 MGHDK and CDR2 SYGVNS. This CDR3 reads CASSENQRYYGYTF. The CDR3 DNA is TGTGCCAGCAGTGAAAACCAGCGCTACTATGGCTACACCTTC.

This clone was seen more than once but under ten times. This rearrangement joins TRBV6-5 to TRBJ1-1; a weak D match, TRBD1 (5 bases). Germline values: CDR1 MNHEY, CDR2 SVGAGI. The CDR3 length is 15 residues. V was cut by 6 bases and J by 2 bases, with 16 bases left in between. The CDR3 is CASRERGRLNTEAFF. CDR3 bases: TGTGCCAGCAGAGAGAGGGGCCGACTCAACACTGAAGCTTTCTTT.

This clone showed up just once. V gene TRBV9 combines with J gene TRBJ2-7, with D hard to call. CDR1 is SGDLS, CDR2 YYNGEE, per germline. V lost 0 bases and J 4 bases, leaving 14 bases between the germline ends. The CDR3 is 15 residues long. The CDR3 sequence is CASSVGGYQTYEQYF. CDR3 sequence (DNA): TGTGCCAGCAGCGTAGGGGGTTATCAAACTTACGAGCAGTACTTC.

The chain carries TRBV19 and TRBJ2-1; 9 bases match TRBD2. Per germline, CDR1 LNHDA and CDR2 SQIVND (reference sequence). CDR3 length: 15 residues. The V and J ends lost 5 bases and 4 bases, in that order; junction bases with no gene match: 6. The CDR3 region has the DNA TGTGCCAGTAGTGGCGGGAGGGCCTTTTACAATGAGCAGTTCTTC. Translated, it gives CASSGGRAFYNEQFF.

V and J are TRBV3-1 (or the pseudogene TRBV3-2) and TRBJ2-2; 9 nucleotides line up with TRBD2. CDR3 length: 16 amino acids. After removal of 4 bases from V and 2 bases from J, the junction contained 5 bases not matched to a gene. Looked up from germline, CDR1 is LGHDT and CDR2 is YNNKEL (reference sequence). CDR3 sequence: CASSRGLATNTGELFF. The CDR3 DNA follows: TGTGCCAGCAGCCGTGGACTAGCGACTAACACCGGGGAGCTGTTTTTT.

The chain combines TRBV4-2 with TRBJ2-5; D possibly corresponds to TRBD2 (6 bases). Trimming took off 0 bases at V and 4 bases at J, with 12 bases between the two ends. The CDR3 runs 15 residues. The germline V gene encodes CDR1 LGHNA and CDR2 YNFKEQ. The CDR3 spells CASSQDFRGIETQYF. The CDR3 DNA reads TGTGCCAGCAGCCAAGATTTTCGGGGGATAGAGACCCAGTACTTC.